This T cell receptor beta chain was recorded in a study of cytomegalovirus exposure and HLA in healthy donors. Only in-frame clones appear in the TCRdb table, and some are missing; sequencing was by immunoSEQ multiplex PCR. The profile shows about 400,000 clones, just over 85% of them singletons. V lost 0 bases and J lost 0; bases outside the gene matches: 0. This CDR3 contains 15 residues. Germline assignment: CDR1 SGHRS and CDR2 YFSETQ. About this clone itself: Other DNA variants within this sample encode the same CDR3.

Sequencing was done on a sample of PBMCs. The chain joins TRBV5-1 to TRBJ2-3, with 8 bases lining up with TRBD2. This receptor was taken from a woman aged 18-29 years in good health and CMV-seronegative. CDR3 nucleotides: TGCGCCAGCAGCTTGGCGGGGGGGAGCACAGATACGCAGTATTTT. Its translation is CASSLAGGSTDTQYF.